One sample yielded the 20 T cell receptor beta chains listed below, sequenced in a study of shared clonotypes between healthy human individuals. Method: immunoSEQ multiplex PCR; TCRdb's copy keeps in-frame clones and lacks some. Found here are some 1.4 million clones, about 96% of them singletons; the top ten hold approximately 1.1%. Sequenced sample: naive CD4+ T cells sorted from blood. Subset of the sample: CD45RA+ positively selected. These receptors were obtained from a man aged 25-45 years in good health.

This CDR3 is CASSAWGGGNQPQHF. The DNA of the CDR3 is TGTGCCAGCAGTGCTTGGGGAGGGGGAAATCAGCCCCAGCATTTT. The chain employs TRBV6-1 and TRBJ1-5; tentatively, D is TRBD1 (6 bases). Trimming cost V 4 bases and J 4 bases, with 14 bases left between them. Looked up from germline, CDR1 is MNHNS and CDR2 is SASEGT. This CDR3 comprises 15 residues.

V gene TRBV4-3 combines with J gene TRBJ1-2; no clear D gene. The CDR3 sequence is 14 residues long. The ends were cut back, 0 bases at V and 8 bases at J, with 13 bases in the middle. Germline CDR1 is LGHNA and CDR2 is YSLEER. CDR3 residues: CASSQDRGFEGYTF. In DNA, the CDR3 is TGCGCCAGCAGCCAAGACAGAGGTTTTGAGGGCTACACCTTC.

This chain connects TRBV6-1 to TRBJ1-5, with D hard to call. V lost 5 bases and J 6 bases, leaving 5 bases between the germline ends. Germline V gene data show CDR1 as MNHNS and CDR2 as SASEGT. This CDR3 contains 11 residues. The CDR3 reads CASSHFQPQHF. In DNA form, the CDR3 reads TGTGCCAGCAGTCATTTTCAGCCCCAGCATTTT.

This chain links TRBV7-2 with TRBJ2-5, with D possibly called TRBD1 or TRBD2 (6 bases each). V was shortened by 5 bases and J by 5 bases, with 12 bases between the two germline ends. CDR1 is SGHTA, CDR2 FQGNSA, per germline. The CDR3 covers 13 residues. The CDR3 sequence: CASSARGEETQYF. CDR3 DNA: TGTGCCAGCAGCGCGAGGGGGGAGGAGACCCAGTACTTC.

The chain combines TRBV14 with TRBJ2-1, with TRBD1 matching 8 bases. Germline assignment: CDR1 SGHDN and CDR2 FVKESK. The CDR3 extends over 16 amino acids. J was trimmed by 4 bases and V by 4 bases; bases with no gene match: 9. The CDR3 bases are TGTGCCAGCAGCCTCCCCGGACAGGGAAAGTACAATGAGCAGTTCTTC. Translation: CASSLPGQGKYNEQFF.

This clone was observed once. The chain carries TRBV7-9 and TRBJ2-1; 8 bases map to TRBD1. Germline V gene sequence: CDR1 SEHNR, CDR2 FQNEAQ (reference sequence). The CDR3 runs 17 residues. V dropped 6 bases and J dropped 6; count of bases not matched to a gene: 16. The CDR3 loop reads CASREGLQGVRFNEQFF. CDR3 DNA: TGTGCCAGCAGAGAAGGGCTACAGGGGGTTCGCTTCAATGAGCAGTTCTTC. Supplemented by reference TRBV7-9 and TRBJ2-1, the full variable domain reads DTGVSQNPRHKITKRGQNVTFRCDPISEHNRLYWYRQTLGQGPEFLTYFQNEAQLEKSRLLSDRFSAERPKGSFSTLEIQRTEQGDSAMYLCASREGLQGVRFNEQFFGPGTRLTVL.

This sequence joins TRBV5-1 and TRBJ2-7; D perhaps matches TRBD1 (5 bases). Germline values: CDR1 SGHRS, CDR2 YFSETQ. CDR3 size: 16 residues. The V and J ends lost 5 bases and 3 bases respectively, with 21 bases between them. In nucleotides, the CDR3 is TGCGCCAGCAGGGTTGGGGCTAGATTGAGAAACTACGAGCAGTACTTC. Its protein is CASRVGARLRNYEQYF. The whole variable domain, filled in from reference TRBV5-1 and TRBJ2-7, reads KAGVTQTPRYLIKTRGQQVTLSCSPISGHRSVSWYQQTPGQGLQFLFEYFSETQRNKGNFPGRFSGRQFSNSRSEMNVSTLELGDSALYLCASRVGARLRNYEQYFGPGTRLTVT.

V is TRBV5-1 and J is TRBJ2-1, with unresolved D. V shed 7 bases and J shed 0 bases, with 17 bases lying between them. CDR1 and CDR2 from the germline V gene are SGHRS and YFSETQ. This CDR3 is built from 16 residues. CDR3 protein: CASYLDPGLSYNEQFF. The CDR3 DNA follows: TGCGCCAGCTACCTAGATCCGGGTCTCTCCTACAATGAGCAGTTCTTC.

As to this clone: This sample also contains other DNA sequences that code for the same CDR3. The gene calls are TRBV5-6 and TRBJ2-7; 10 positions match TRBD2. The CDR3 is made up of 16 amino acids. Germline CDR1 SGHDT, CDR2 YYEEEE. V lost 2 bases, J lost 0 bases, and 5 bases stayed unmatched. CDR3 protein: CASSFRTSGLSYEQYF. For the CDR3, the DNA is TGTGCCAGCAGCTTCCGGACTAGCGGACTCTCCTACGAGCAGTACTTC. Variable domain in full (rest from reference TRBV5-6 and TRBJ2-7): DAGVTQSPTHLIKTRGQQVTLRCSPKSGHDTVSWYQQALGQGPQFIFQYYEEEERQRGNFPDRFSGHQFPNYSSELNVNALLLGDSALYLCASSFRTSGLSYEQYFGPGTRLTVT.

This clone was detected only once. The V call is TRBV11-2, the J call TRBJ2-5; D is unclear. Trimming cost V 1 base and J 3 bases, with 12 bases left between them. The germline V gene encodes CDR1 SGHAT and CDR2 FQNNGV. The CDR3 extends over 15 amino acids. The CDR3 sequence: CASSLAGRKEETQYF. CDR3 coding DNA: TGTGCCAGCAGCTTAGCCGGCCGTAAAGAAGAGACCCAGTACTTC.

The chain uses TRBV5-5 and TRBJ2-7, with TRBD2 as a possible D gene (6 bases). V gave up 4 bases and J gave up 3 bases, with 20 bases separating them. This CDR3 has 16 residues. Germline-derived CDR1 and CDR2 are SGHKS and YYEKEE (reference sequence). The CDR3 region is CASSLMRLANIYEQYF. The CDR3 DNA reads TGTGCCAGCAGCCTAATGCGGCTAGCGAATATCTACGAGCAGTACTTC.

The chain employs TRBV19 and TRBJ2-7; 10 bases are shared with TRBD1. Germline assignment: CDR1 LNHDA and CDR2 SQIVND (reference sequence). Losses at the gene ends were 5 bases for V and 1 base for J; bases not matched to a gene: 5. The CDR3 spans 15 residues. CDR3 loop: CASSGPGQGSYEQYF. For the CDR3, the DNA is TGTGCCAGTAGTGGACCGGGACAGGGGTCCTACGAGCAGTACTTC.

The chain couples TRBV7-6 to TRBJ2-7; 9 bases agree with TRBD1. The J segment lost 8 bases and the V segment lost 4 bases, leaving 6 bases of the junction unmatched. The CDR3 length is 13 residues. Germline lookup yields CDR1 SGHVS and CDR2 FNYEAQ. The chain's CDR3 is CASSSGTGKKQYF. In DNA form, the CDR3 reads TGTGCCAGCAGCTCCGGGACAGGGAAAAAGCAGTACTTC.

J is TRBJ1-2 and V is TRBV29-1, with a weak D call TRBD1 (5 bases). V was cut by 4 bases and J by 7 bases, with 28 bases left in between. The germline V gene has CDR1 SQVTM and CDR2 ANQGSEA. This CDR3 is built from 17 residues. Written as DNA, the CDR3 is TGCAGCGTTGGAGGGGCAGCCGGTGGGGCGGAAACTATTGGCTACACCTTC. Translation gives CSVGGAAGGAETIGYTF. Drawing the rest from reference TRBV29-1 and TRBJ1-2, the complete variable domain is SAVISQKPSRDICQRGTSLTIQCQVDSQVTMMFWYRQQPGQSLTLIATANQGSEATYESGFVIDKFPISRPNLTFSTLTVSNMSPEDSSIYLCSVGGAAGGAETIGYTFGSGTRLTVV.

J is TRBJ1-1 and V is TRBV12-5; TRBD1 is a possible D gene (5 bases). The V gene's germline CDR1 is LGHNT and CDR2 FRNRAP. Trimming pared 6 bases from V and 7 bases from J, leaving 18 bases between. The CDR3 is 14 residues long. CDR3 bases: TGTGCTAGTGGCCCGCCCACAGGTCGTAATGAAGCTTTCTTT. It translates to CASGPPTGRNEAFF.

This chain joins TRBV5-4 and TRBJ2-2; TRBD2 might be the D (5 bases). The CDR3 contains 14 residues. Germline values: CDR1 SGHNT, CDR2 YYREEE (reference sequence). The V end lost 4 bases, the J end lost 6 bases, and 13 bases lay between the germline ends. The CDR3 loop reads CASSPRTLAGELFF. The CDR3 DNA is TGTGCCAGCAGCCCCCGGACTTTGGCCGGGGAGCTGTTTTTT.

This chain joins TRBV5-1 and TRBJ2-1; D is unclear. Trimming cost V 0 bases and J 2 bases, with 9 bases left between them. This CDR3 comprises 15 residues. Germline CDR1 SGHRS, CDR2 YFSETQ. CDR3 amino acids: CASSLGGNPYNEQFF. The DNA of the CDR3 is TGCGCCAGCAGCTTGGGCGGAAACCCCTACAATGAGCAGTTCTTC.

The genes are TRBV28 and TRBJ2-7; D is undetermined. Germline lookup yields CDR1 MDHEN and CDR2 SYDVKM. Trimming cost V 6 bases and J 6 bases, with 12 bases left between them. This CDR3 has 12 residues. For the CDR3, the DNA is TGTGCCAGCAGCCTCCTTCTCGCCGAGCAGTACTTC. It encodes CASSLLLAEQYF.

V usage is TRBV2 and J usage is TRBJ2-2; 11 positions agree with TRBD2. The CDR3 length is 17 residues. V dropped 6 bases and J dropped 5; count of bases not matched to a gene: 11. Germline CDR1 and CDR2: SNHLY and FYNNEI. This chain's CDR3 is CASRRGLAGGKTGELFF. The CDR3 DNA reads TGTGCCAGCAGACGGGGCCTAGCGGGAGGAAAAACCGGGGAGCTGTTTTTT.

The chain links TRBV4-3 to TRBJ2-6, with D unclear. This CDR3 has 18 amino acids. V lost 4 bases and J lost 4, with 20 bases in between. Germline V CDR1 and CDR2: LGHNA, YSLEER. The CDR3 nucleotides read TGCGCCAGCAGCCCACTATTACCTGGAGAGGTGGGGGCCAACGTCCTGACTTTC. Translated: CASSPLLPGEVGANVLTF.